The 13 T cell receptor beta chains listed next were all sequenced from one sample in a study of yellow fever vaccine responses in identical twins. TCRdb re-called the RT-PCR reads through MiXCR, storing one row per CDR3 protein. The sample lists just under 4,000 distinct CDR3 sequences, about 76% seen once, with roughly 7.6% in the top ten. The sample here was T cells from blood (PBMCs), unsorted or a sorted subset (not recorded which), taken before or after yellow fever vaccination (not recorded which). The receptors come from a woman aged 18-29 years who received the yellow fever vaccine.

The chain has TRBV15 and TRBJ1-2; possibly TRBD1 for D (6 bases). CDR3 length: 14 residues. The ends were cut back, 3 bases at V and 3 bases at J, with 11 bases in the middle. Germline CDR1 is LNHNV and CDR2 is YYDKDF (reference sequence). This chain's CDR3 is CATSSTDSYYGYTF. The CDR3 DNA reads TGTGCCACCAGCAGCACGGACAGCTACTATGGCTACACCTTC.

In its sample, this clonotype was seen once. This chain joins TRBV11-1 and TRBJ2-7; D might be TRBD2 (6 bases). The CDR3 extends over 15 amino acids. Trimming shortened V by 7 bases and J by 2 bases, and 18 bases separated the two germline ends. Germline lookup yields CDR1 SGHAT and CDR2 FQDESV (reference sequence). The DNA for the CDR3 is TGTGCCAGCACCTCCCTGGCAGGAGGGCCCTACGAGCAGTACTTC. This gives the protein CASTSLAGGPYEQYF.

The chain couples TRBV11-3 to TRBJ2-1, with D tentatively TRBD1 (5 bases). Between the trimmed V and J ends, which lost 5 bases and 5 bases, there was a span of 10 bases. Looked up from germline, CDR1 is SGHNT and CDR2 is YENEEA. The CDR3 spans 13 residues. The DNA for the CDR3 is TGTGCCAGCAGCATCACAGGTAACAATGAGCAGTTCTTC. It encodes CASSITGNNEQFF.

V gene TRBV28 combines with J gene TRBJ2-7; 8 bases agree with TRBD1. Germline V CDR1 and CDR2: MDHEN, SYDVKM. Trimming removed 6 bases from V and 0 bases from J; junction bases left unmatched: 10. CDR3 size: 16 residues. CDR3 residues: CASSQGAGVISYEQYF. The CDR3 nucleotides are TGTGCCAGCAGCCAGGGGGCAGGGGTCATCTCCTACGAGCAGTACTTC. Full variable domain (remainder filled in from reference TRBV28 and TRBJ2-7): DVKVTQSSRYLVKRTGEKVFLECVQDMDHENMFWYRQDPGLGLRLIYFSYDVKMKEKGDIPEGYSVSREKKERFSLILESASTNQTSMYLCASSQGAGVISYEQYFGPGTRLTVT.

The table lists this clonotype with a few counts. The chain carries TRBV12-3 or TRBV12-4 and TRBJ1-3; the D is unclear. V gave up 2 bases and J gave up 7 bases, with 6 bases separating them. This CDR3 region has 12 residues. CDR3 nucleotides: TGTGCCAGCAGTTTACTAATGAACACCATATATTTT. Translating it yields CASSLLMNTIYF.

This chain connects TRBV24-1 to TRBJ2-4; TRBD2 matches at 7 bases. Trimming at V came to 9 bases and at J to 7 bases, leaving 2 bases not matched to a gene. The germline CDR1 and CDR2 sequences are KGHDR and SFDVKD. The CDR3 consists of 11 residues. CDR3 coding DNA: TGTGCCACCGAGGGAGGGAACATTCAGTACTTC. Amino acid sequence: CATEGGNIQYF.

This clonotype has only a few counts. The chain combines TRBV6-4 with TRBJ2-3; TRBD2 matches at 7 bases. Germline V CDR1 and CDR2: MRHNA, SNTAGT. After removal of 2 bases from V and 5 bases from J, the junction contained 7 bases not matched to a gene. The CDR3 is 15 residues long. CDR3 loop: CASSDGTTSLDTQYF. In DNA, the CDR3 is TGTGCCAGCAGTGACGGGACTACCTCCTTAGATACGCAGTATTTT.

The chain links TRBV10-3 to TRBJ1-3; no firm D call. V lost 0 bases, J lost 4 bases, and 10 bases lay in between. Germline-derived CDR1 and CDR2 are ENHRY and SYGVKD. This CDR3 comprises 15 residues. The CDR3 DNA is TGTGCCATCAGTGAGTCCATCTACAGCGGAAACACCATATATTTT. This sequence encodes CAISESIYSGNTIYF.

The chain carries TRBV7-6 and TRBJ2-5; TRBD1 might be the D (5 bases). Germline assignment: CDR1 SGHVS and CDR2 FNYEAQ. This CDR3 region has 14 residues. V was shortened by 1 base and J by 7 bases, with 13 bases between the two germline ends. Here the CDR3 reads CASSLDDGDRTQYF. The CDR3 DNA reads TGTGCCAGCAGCTTAGACGATGGAGACAGGACCCAGTACTTC. The full variable domain, in which reference TRBV7-6 and TRBJ2-5 provide the parts outside the CDR3, is GAGVSQSPRYKVTKRGQDVALRCDPISGHVSLYWYRQALGQGPEFLTYFNYEAQQDKSGLPNDRFSAERPEGSISTLTIQRTEQRDSAMYRCASSLDDGDRTQYFGPGTRLLVL.

V usage is TRBV10-1 and J usage is TRBJ2-5; a possible D gene is TRBD2 (5 bases). CDR3 length: 16 residues. Germline assignment: CDR1 WNHNN and CDR2 SYGVQD (reference sequence). Trimming left V 9 bases short and J 4 bases short, with 24 bases between. The CDR3 DNA follows: TGCGCCAGAAGTCCTTTCCATGTGGTGGGAGCAGAGACCCAGTACTTC. Amino acid sequence: CARSPFHVVGAETQYF.

This sequence joins TRBV11-1 and TRBJ2-2; no clear D gene. V was trimmed by 2 bases and J by 3 bases, leaving 4 bases between them. Germline V gives CDR1 SGHAT, CDR2 FQDESV (reference sequence). The CDR3 extends over 13 amino acids. CDR3 DNA sequence: TGTGCCAGCAGCTTACTGGACACCGGGGAGCTGTTTTTT. Amino acid sequence: CASSLLDTGELFF.

The chain recombines TRBV10-1 with TRBJ2-6; D remains ambiguous. Trimming shortened V by 2 bases and J by 0 bases, and 8 bases separated the two germline ends. The CDR3 contains 16 residues. Germline V gene sequence: CDR1 WNHNN, CDR2 SYGVQD (reference sequence). In nucleotides, the CDR3 is TGCGCCAGCAGTGAGATCGATTTCTCTGGGGCCAACGTCCTGACTTTC. Amino acids: CASSEIDFSGANVLTF.

The chain is built from TRBV15 and TRBJ2-3, with 12 bases that match TRBD2. Germline assignment: CDR1 LNHNV and CDR2 YYDKDF (reference sequence). J lost 7 bases, V lost 0 bases, and 8 bases had no gene match. The CDR3 extends over 17 amino acids. The CDR3 region has the DNA TGTGCCACCAGCAGAGATCGGGCTAGCGGGAGGGCAAATACGCAGTATTTT. Translated: CATSRDRASGRANTQYF.